This T cell receptor (beta chain) was retrieved from a study of blood T cell repertoires in COVID-19. Study as a whole: Spain, Italy and the United States supplied samples that represented acute and convalescent COVID-19.

CDR1 is MNHNY, CDR2 SVGAGI, per germline (reference sequence). The CDR3 is 15 residues long. V was pared by 6 bases and J by 4 bases, with 8 bases of the junction left unmatched. TCRdb's table, derived via immunoSEQ multiplex PCR, lists solely in-frame clones and lacks some. This repertoire shows 200,000 or so clones, around 84% found once; its top ten account for around 19%. The source is a human donor in a cohort sampled during active COVID-19. The chain couples TRBV6-6 to TRBJ1-2, with TRBD1 matching over 10 bases. Sequencing input: peripheral blood. The CDR3 region has the DNA TGTGCCAGCAGCCCGGGACAGGGGCCCCCCTATGGCTACACCTTC. Its protein product is CASSPGQGPPYGYTF.